This T cell receptor beta chain was sequenced during a study of blood T cells in healthy people across ages. A J-beta primer mix and a sample-barcoded 5' primer were used in a second PCR of about 7 to 12 cycles. TCRdb fed the 5' RACE reads into MiXCR, producing one record per CDR3 protein. Of more than 800,000 distinct CDR3 sequences in the sample, around 30% are singletons; the top ten hold around 15%. V lost 3 bases, J lost 10 bases, and 13 bases lay in between. Per germline, CDR1 KGHSH and CDR2 LQKENI. The CDR3 is 13 residues long. The table lists this clonotype with many counts. V usage is TRBV18 and J usage is TRBJ2-1, with a tentative D call TRBD1 (5 bases). This TCR derives from an elderly woman in good health. Material for sequencing was blood. The DNA of the CDR3 is TGTGCCAGCTCACCTCTCTCCGCAGGGGAGCAGTTCTTC. Protein sequence: CASSPLSAGEQFF.